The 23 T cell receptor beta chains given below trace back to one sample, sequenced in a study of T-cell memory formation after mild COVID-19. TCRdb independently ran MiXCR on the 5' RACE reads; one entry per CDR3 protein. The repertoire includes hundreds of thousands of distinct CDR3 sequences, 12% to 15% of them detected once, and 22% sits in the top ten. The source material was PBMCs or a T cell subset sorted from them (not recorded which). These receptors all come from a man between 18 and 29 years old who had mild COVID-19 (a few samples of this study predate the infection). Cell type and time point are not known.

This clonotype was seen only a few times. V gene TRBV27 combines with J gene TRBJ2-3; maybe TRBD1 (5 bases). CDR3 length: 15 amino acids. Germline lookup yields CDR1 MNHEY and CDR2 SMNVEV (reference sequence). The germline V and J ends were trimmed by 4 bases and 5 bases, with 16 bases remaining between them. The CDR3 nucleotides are TGTGCCAGCAGTTCGCTAATCTCAGGGCTAGATACGCAGTATTTT. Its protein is CASSSLISGLDTQYF.

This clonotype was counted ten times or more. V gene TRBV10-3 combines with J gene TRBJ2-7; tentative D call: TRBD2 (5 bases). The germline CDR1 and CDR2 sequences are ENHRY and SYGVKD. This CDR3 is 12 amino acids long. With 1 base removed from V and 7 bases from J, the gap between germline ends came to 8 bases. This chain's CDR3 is CAISEFEGEQYF. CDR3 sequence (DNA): TGTGCCATCAGTGAGTTTGAGGGAGAGCAGTACTTC.

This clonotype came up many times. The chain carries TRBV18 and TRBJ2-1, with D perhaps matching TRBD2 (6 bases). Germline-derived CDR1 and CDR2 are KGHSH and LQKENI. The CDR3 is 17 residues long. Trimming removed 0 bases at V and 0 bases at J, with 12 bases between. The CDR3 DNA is TGTGCCAGCTCACCACCGGGACTTTCGAGCTCCTACAATGAGCAGTTCTTC. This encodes CASSPPGLSSSYNEQFF.

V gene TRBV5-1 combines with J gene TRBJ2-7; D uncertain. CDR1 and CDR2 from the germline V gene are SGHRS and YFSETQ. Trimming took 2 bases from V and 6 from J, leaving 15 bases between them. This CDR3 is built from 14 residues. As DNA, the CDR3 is TGCGCCAGCAGCTTTACGTGGGCAAGCAGCGAGCAGTACTTC. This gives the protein CASSFTWASSEQYF. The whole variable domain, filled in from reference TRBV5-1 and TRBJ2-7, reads KAGVTQTPRYLIKTRGQQVTLSCSPISGHRSVSWYQQTPGQGLQFLFEYFSETQRNKGNFPGRFSGRQFSNSRSEMNVSTLELGDSALYLCASSFTWASSEQYFGPGTRLTVT.

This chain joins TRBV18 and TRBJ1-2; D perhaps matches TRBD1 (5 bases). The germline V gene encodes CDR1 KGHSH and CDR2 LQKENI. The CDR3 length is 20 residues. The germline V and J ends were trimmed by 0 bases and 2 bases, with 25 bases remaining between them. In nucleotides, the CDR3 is TGTGCCAGCTCACCACCAAGTTTGCGGCCTTTCGCAGGGCGGAACTATGGCTACACCTTC. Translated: CASSPPSLRPFAGRNYGYTF.

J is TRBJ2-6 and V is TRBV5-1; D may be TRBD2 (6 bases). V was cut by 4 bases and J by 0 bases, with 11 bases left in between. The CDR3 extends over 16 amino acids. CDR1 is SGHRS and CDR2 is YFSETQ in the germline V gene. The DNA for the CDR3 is TGCGCCAGCAGCCCGGAGGGGTTCTCTGGGGCCAACGTCCTGACTTTC. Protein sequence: CASSPEGFSGANVLTF. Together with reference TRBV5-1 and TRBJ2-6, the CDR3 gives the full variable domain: KAGVTQTPRYLIKTRGQQVTLSCSPISGHRSVSWYQQTPGQGLQFLFEYFSETQRNKGNFPGRFSGRQFSNSRSEMNVSTLELGDSALYLCASSPEGFSGANVLTFGAGSRLTVL.

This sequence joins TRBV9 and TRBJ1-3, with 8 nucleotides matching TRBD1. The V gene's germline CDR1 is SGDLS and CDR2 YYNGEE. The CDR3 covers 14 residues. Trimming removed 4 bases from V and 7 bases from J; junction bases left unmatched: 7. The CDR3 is CASSLGTGRNTIYF. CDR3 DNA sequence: TGTGCCAGCAGCCTCGGGACAGGTCGGAACACCATATATTTT.

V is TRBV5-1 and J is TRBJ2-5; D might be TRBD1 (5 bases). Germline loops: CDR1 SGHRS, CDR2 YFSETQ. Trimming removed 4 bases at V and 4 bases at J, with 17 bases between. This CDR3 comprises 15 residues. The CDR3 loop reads CASSPDMGGRETQYF. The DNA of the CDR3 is TGCGCCAGCAGCCCGGACATGGGCGGTCGAGAGACCCAGTACTTC. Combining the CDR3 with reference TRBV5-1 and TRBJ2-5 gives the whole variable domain KAGVTQTPRYLIKTRGQQVTLSCSPISGHRSVSWYQQTPGQGLQFLFEYFSETQRNKGNFPGRFSGRQFSNSRSEMNVSTLELGDSALYLCASSPDMGGRETQYFGPGTRLLVL.

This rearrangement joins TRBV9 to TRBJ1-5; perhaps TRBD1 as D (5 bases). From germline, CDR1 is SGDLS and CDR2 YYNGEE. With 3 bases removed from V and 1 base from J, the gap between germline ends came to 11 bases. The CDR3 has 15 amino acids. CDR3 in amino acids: CASSEEGESNQPQHF. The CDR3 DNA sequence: TGTGCCAGCAGCGAAGAAGGGGAGAGCAATCAGCCCCAGCATTTT.

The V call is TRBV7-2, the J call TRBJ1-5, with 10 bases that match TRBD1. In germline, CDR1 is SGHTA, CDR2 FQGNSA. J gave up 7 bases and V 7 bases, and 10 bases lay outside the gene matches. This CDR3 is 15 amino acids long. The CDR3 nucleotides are TGTGCCAGCACCCTCAGGACAGGGGGAAGGCAGCCCCAGCATTTT. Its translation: CASTLRTGGRQPQHF.

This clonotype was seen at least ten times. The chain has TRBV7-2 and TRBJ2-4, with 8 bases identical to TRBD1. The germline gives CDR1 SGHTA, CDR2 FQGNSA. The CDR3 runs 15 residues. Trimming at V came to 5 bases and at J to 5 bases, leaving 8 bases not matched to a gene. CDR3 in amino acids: CASSPRTGWENIQYF. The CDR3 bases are TGTGCCAGCAGCCCCCGGACAGGGTGGGAAAACATTCAGTACTTC.

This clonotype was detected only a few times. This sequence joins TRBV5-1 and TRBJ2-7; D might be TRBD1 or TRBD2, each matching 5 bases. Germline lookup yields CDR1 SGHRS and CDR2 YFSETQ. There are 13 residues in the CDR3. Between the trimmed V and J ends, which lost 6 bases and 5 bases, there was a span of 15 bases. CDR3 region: CASTPLGTNEQYF. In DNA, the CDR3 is TGCGCCAGCACTCCGCTAGGGACGAACGAGCAGTACTTC.

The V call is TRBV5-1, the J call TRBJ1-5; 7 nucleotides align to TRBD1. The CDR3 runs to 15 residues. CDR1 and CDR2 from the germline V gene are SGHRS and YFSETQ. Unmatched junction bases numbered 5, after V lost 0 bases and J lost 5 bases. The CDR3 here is CASSLGDSQHQPQHF. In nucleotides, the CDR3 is TGCGCCAGCAGCTTGGGGGACAGTCAGCATCAGCCCCAGCATTTT.

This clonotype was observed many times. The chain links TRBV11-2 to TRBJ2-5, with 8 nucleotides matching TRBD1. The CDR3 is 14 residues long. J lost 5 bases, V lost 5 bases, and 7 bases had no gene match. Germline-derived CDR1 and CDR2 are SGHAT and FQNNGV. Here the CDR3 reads CASSIGQGGETQYF. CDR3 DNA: TGTGCCAGCAGCATCGGACAGGGCGGTGAGACCCAGTACTTC.

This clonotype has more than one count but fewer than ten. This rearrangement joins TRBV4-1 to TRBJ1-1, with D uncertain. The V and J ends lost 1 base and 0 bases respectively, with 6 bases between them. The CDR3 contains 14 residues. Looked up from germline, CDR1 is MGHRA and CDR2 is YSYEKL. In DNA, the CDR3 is TGCGCCAGCAGCCAAGGGGGTCTGAACACTGAAGCTTTCTTT. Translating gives CASSQGGLNTEAFF.

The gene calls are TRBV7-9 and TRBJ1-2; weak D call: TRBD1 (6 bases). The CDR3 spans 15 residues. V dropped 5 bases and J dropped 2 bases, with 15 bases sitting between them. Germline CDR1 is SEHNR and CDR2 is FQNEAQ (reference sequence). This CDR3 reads CASSQLVTGNYGYTF. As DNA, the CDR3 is TGTGCCAGCAGCCAACTGGTAACAGGGAACTATGGCTACACCTTC.

The CDR3 DNA is TGCAGTGCTAGAGAACCGTTCACAGATACGCAGTATTTT. Translated: CSAREPFTDTQYF. The chain combines TRBV20-1 with TRBJ2-3; D gene uncertain. Trimming cost V 0 bases and J 2 bases, with 6 bases left between them. This CDR3 comprises 13 residues. Germline CDR1 DFQATT, CDR2 SNEGSKA (reference sequence).

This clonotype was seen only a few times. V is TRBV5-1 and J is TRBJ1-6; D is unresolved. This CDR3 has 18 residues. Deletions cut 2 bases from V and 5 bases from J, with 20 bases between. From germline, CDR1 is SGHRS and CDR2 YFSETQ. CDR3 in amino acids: CASSLGIQTALNNSPLHF. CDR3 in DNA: TGCGCCAGCAGCTTAGGTATCCAAACAGCACTTAATAATTCACCCCTCCACTTT.

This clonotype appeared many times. The CDR3 loop reads CASSPRGPGELFF. The CDR3, as DNA: TGTGCCAGCAGCCCCCGGGGGCCCGGGGAGCTGTTTTTT. The chain couples TRBV3-1 to TRBJ2-2; D is tentatively TRBD1 or TRBD2 (6 bases each). In germline, CDR1 is LGHDT, CDR2 YNNKEL (reference sequence). The CDR3 runs to 13 residues. The V end lost 4 bases, the J end lost 6 bases, and 9 bases lay between the germline ends.

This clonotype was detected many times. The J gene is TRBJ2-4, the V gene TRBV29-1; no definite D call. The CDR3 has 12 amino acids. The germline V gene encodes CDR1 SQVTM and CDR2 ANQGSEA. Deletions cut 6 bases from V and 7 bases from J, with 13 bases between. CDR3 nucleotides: TGCAGCGTCGCCGGCCTTGGGAACATTCAGTACTTC. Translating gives CSVAGLGNIQYF.

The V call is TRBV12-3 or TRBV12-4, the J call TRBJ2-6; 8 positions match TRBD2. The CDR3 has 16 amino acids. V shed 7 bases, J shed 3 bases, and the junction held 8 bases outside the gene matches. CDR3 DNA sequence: TGTGCCAGCACCCGCCGGACTAGCCTTGGGGCCAACGTCCTGACTTTC. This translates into CASTRRTSLGANVLTF.

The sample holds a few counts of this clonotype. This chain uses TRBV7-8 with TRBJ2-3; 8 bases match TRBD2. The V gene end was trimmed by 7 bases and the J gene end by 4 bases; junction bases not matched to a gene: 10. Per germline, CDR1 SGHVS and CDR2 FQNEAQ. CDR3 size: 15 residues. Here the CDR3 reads CASTFTSGEADTQYF. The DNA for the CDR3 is TGTGCCAGCACTTTCACTAGCGGAGAGGCAGATACGCAGTATTTT. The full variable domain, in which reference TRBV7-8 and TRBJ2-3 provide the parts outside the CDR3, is GAGVSQSPRYKVAKRGQDVALRCDPISGHVSLFWYQQALGQGPEFLTYFQNEAQLDKSGLPSDRFFAERPEGSVSTLKIQRTQQEDSAVYLCASTFTSGEADTQYFGPGTRLTVL.

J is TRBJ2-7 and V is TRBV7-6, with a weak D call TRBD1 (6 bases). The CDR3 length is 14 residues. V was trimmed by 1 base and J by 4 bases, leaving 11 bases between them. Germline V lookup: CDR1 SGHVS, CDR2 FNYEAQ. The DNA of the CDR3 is TGTGCCAGCAGCTTAGAACAGGGACCATACGAGCAGTACTTC. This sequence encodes CASSLEQGPYEQYF.